The source of this TCR beta chain is a study of blood T cell repertoires in COVID-19. Study at large: The United States, Italy and Spain supplied acute and convalescent COVID-19 samples.

The CDR3 covers 13 residues. V shed 6 bases and J shed 7 bases, with 15 bases lying between them. Per the original data handling: Cell counts per sample came from amplifying reference gene primers. Generated by immunoSEQ multiplex PCR, the TCRdb table keeps only in-frame clones and is missing some. V, J and clone size were drawn from that table, and D and trimming were deduced from the DNA. The sample has hundreds of thousands of clones; 85% to 90% are singletons. This chain connects TRBV12-3 or TRBV12-4 to TRBJ1-1, with a possible D match to TRBD1 (5 bases). The source of this sequence is a woman under 30 with acute or convalescent COVID-19. Material for sequencing was peripheral blood. The DNA for the CDR3 is TGTGCCAGCAGCTTACAGGTTACCTTTGAAGCTTTCTTT. Protein product: CASSLQVTFEAFF.